Listed below are T cell receptor beta chains from one sample, sequenced in a study of human T cells and chemical hapten exposure. In TCRdb, the RACE reads were re-called with MiXCR into one record per CDR3 protein. Of roughly 100,000 distinct CDR3 sequences in the sample, approximately 8.6% are singletons; the top ten hold 2% to 2.5%. Sequenced here: whole blood, sampled in connection with sensitization to the hapten diphenylcyclopropenone (DPC). These TCRs come from a woman aged 40 to 50 with alopecia areata. Some clones in this sample may be carry-over from other donors' samples. CDR3s include the opening cysteine and the closing phenylalanine or tryptophan. The D gene is left open where the match is weak. Not every row has a clone size; where given, it reads once, few, many or a size class.

d_gene,abundance,v_gene,j_gene,CDR3nt,CDR3aa
.,many,TRBV7-6,TRBJ2-5,TGTGCCAGCAGGTCCGGGACGGAAGAGACCCAGTACTTC,CASRSGTEETQYF
TRBD1,.,TRBV7-2,TRBJ2-3,TGTGCCAGCAGCAAGGCGACAGGGATCGACACAGATACGCAGTATTTT,CASSKATGIDTDTQYF
.,many,TRBV29-1,TRBJ2-1,TGCAGCGTTGGAGTTCGGCACTCTTACAATGAGCAGTTCTTC,CSVGVRHSYNEQFF
.,many,TRBV29-1,TRBJ2-7,TGCAGCGTCCTGGTGGGAGGTAGCCACGAGCAGTACTTC,CSVLVGGSHEQYF
TRBD2,many,TRBV25-1,TRBJ2-2,TGTGCCAGCAGTGACGCGGGAGAAGACACCGGGGAGCTGTTTTTT,CASSDAGEDTGELFF
TRBD1,.,TRBV3-1,TRBJ1-5,TGTGCCAGCAGCCAAAACCAGGGGGCTCATCAGCCCCAGCATTTT,CASSQNQGAHQPQHF
TRBD1,many,TRBV27,TRBJ2-7,TGTGCCAGCAGCCCTAAGGACAGGGCCTACGAGCAGTACTTC,CASSPKDRAYEQYF
.,few,TRBV4-2,TRBJ2-3,TGTGCCAGCAGCCGAGAAGCGAAGGTCGATACGCAGTATTTT,CASSREAKVDTQYF
.,.,TRBV28,TRBJ2-7,TGTGCCAGCAGGCCTGGGACTTCAAGCTCCTACGAGCAGTACTTC,CASRPGTSSSYEQYF
.,.,TRBV7-2,TRBJ2-1,TGTGCCAGCAGCGAGCCGGCAGGGGGGGGTGAGCAGTTCTTC,CASSEPAGGGEQFF
TRBD2,many,TRBV12-3/TRBV12-4,TRBJ2-1,TGTGCCAGCAGTTTACTAGCGGGAGACAATGAGCAGTTCTTC,CASSLLAGDNEQFF
.,few,TRBV11-2,TRBJ2-4,TGTGCCAGCAGAGACTACTCCAAAAACATTCAGTACTTC,CASRDYSKNIQYF
.,many,TRBV28,TRBJ2-1,TGTGCCAGCAGTTTGGCCATGAGTAGCTCCTACAATGAGCAGTTCTTC,CASSLAMSSSYNEQFF
TRBD1,.,TRBV2,TRBJ1-1,TGTGCCAGCAGATCGGACAGGGACACTGAAGCTTTCTTT,CASRSDRDTEAFF
TRBD1,.,TRBV6-5,TRBJ1-2,TGTGCCAGCAGTTACAACAGGGGTACTGGGGGCTACACCTTC,CASSYNRGTGGYTF
TRBD2,.,TRBV7-8,TRBJ2-7,TGTGCCAGCAGCTTAGTCCTAGCGGGGTACTACGAGCAGTACTTC,CASSLVLAGYYEQYF
TRBD1,many,TRBV28,TRBJ1-2,TGTGCCAGCAGTTCAACGGACAGGGCAGGCGGCTACACCTTC,CASSSTDRAGGYTF
TRBD2,many,TRBV20-1,TRBJ2-1,TGCAGTGCTAGAGTCTTAGGGGCGGGGGATGAGCAGTTCTTC,CSARVLGAGDEQFF
.,.,TRBV28,TRBJ1-5,TGTGCCAGCAGTGACGGGAATCAGCCCCAGCATTTT,CASSDGNQPQHF
TRBD2,many,TRBV5-1,TRBJ2-3,TGCGCCAGCAGGCCTGGACTAGCGGGAGCGACAGATACGCAGTATTTT,CASRPGLAGATDTQYF
.,many,TRBV7-9,TRBJ1-1,TGTGCCAGCAGCCCCCAGGGAGGTGAAGCTTTCTTT,CASSPQGGEAFF
.,few,TRBV20-1,TRBJ2-7,TGCAGTGCTAGATACAAAACCCTCTTATACGAGCAGTACTTC,CSARYKTLLYEQYF
.,.,TRBV20-1,TRBJ2-1,TGCAGTGCTAGAGCCGGACAGAGTTACAATGAGCAGTTCTTC,CSARAGQSYNEQFF
.,many,TRBV4-1,TRBJ2-1,TGCGCCAGCAGCCAAGAGACTATCGAGCAGTTCTTC,CASSQETIEQFF
.,few,TRBV11-2,TRBJ2-7,TGTGCCAGCAGCTTAGTACAGTCCTACGAGCAGTACTTC,CASSLVQSYEQYF
.,many,TRBV4-3,TRBJ2-7,TGCGCCAGCAGCCAAGGTTCCTCGGACAGCAGCTACGAGCAGTACTTC,CASSQGSSDSSYEQYF
.,many,TRBV9,TRBJ1-1,TGTGCCAGCAGCGTAATGGCGAACACTGAAGCTTTCTTT,CASSVMANTEAFF
.,few,TRBV7-2,TRBJ2-2,TGTGCCAGCAGCTTAGTGGCAGGGGAGGCCGCCGGGGAGCTGTTTTTT,CASSLVAGEAAGELFF